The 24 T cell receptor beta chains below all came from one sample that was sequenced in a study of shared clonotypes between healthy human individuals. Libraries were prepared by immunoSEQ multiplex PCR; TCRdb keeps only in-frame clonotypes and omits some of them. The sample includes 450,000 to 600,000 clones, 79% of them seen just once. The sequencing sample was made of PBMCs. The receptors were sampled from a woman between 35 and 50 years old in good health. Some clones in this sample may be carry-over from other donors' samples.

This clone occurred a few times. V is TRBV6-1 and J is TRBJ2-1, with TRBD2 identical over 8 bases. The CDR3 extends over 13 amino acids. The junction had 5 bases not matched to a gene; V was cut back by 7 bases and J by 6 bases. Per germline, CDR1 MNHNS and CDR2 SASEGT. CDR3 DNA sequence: TGTGCCAGCAATAGCGGGAACCTCAATGAGCAGTTCTTC. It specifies CASNSGNLNEQFF.

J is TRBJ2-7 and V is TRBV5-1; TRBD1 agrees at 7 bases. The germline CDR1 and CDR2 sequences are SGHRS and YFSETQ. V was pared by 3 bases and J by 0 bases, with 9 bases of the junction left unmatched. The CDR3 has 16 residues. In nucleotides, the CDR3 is TGCGCCAGCAGCTCCCACTTGACAGGGAACTCCTACGAGCAGTACTTC. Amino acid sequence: CASSSHLTGNSYEQYF.

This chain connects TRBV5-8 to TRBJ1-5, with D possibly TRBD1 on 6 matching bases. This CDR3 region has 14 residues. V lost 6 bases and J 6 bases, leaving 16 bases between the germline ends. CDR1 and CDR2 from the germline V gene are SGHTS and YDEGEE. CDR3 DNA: TGTGCCAGCAAGAGGGGGGAGTACGGTCAGCCCCAGCATTTT. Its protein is CASKRGEYGQPQHF.

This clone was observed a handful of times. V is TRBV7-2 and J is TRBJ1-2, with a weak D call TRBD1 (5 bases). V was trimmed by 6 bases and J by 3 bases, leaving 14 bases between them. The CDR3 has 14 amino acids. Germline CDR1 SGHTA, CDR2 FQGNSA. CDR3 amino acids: CASSTIGGDYGYTF. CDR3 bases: TGTGCCAGCAGTACAATCGGGGGTGACTATGGCTACACCTTC.

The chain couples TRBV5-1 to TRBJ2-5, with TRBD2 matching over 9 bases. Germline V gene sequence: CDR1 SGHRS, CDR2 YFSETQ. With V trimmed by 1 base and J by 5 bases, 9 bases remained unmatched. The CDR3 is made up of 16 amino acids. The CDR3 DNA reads TGCGCCAGCAGCTTGTTTCTGGCGGGAGGGGAGGAGACCCAGTACTTC. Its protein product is CASSLFLAGGEETQYF. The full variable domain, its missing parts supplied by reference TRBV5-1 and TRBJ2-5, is KAGVTQTPRYLIKTRGQQVTLSCSPISGHRSVSWYQQTPGQGLQFLFEYFSETQRNKGNFPGRFSGRQFSNSRSEMNVSTLELGDSALYLCASSLFLAGGEETQYFGPGTRLLVL.

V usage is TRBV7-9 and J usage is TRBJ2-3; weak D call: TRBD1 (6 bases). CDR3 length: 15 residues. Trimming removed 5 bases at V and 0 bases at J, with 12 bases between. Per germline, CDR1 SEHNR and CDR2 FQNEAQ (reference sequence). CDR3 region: CASSRGQSSTDTQYF. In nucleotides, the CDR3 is TGTGCCAGCAGCCGCGGACAGAGTAGCACAGATACGCAGTATTTT.

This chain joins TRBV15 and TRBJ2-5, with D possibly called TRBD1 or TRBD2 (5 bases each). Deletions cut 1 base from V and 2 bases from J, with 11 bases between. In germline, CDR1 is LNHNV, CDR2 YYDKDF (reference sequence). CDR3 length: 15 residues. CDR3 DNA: TGTGCCACCAGCAGAGCAGCTGGGGGACAAGAGACCCAGTACTTC. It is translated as CATSRAAGGQETQYF.

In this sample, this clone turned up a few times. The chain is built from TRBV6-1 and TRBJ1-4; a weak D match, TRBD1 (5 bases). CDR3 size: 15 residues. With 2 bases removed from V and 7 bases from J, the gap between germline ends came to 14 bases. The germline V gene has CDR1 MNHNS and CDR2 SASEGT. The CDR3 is CASSEIRGTVEKLFF. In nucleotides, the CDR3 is TGTGCCAGCAGTGAAATCAGAGGGACGGTTGAAAAACTGTTTTTT.

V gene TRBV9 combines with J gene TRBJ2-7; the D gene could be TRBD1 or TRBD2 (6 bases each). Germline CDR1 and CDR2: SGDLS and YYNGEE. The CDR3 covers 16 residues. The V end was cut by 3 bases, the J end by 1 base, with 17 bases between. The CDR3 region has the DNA TGTGCCAGCAGCGCCCCCTTAGGGGGAGGATCCTACGAGCAGTACTTC. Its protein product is CASSAPLGGGSYEQYF.

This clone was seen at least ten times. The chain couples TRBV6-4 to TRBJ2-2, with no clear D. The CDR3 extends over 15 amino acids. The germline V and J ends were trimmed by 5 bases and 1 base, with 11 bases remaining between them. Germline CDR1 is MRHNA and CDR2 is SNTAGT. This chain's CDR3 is CASSTTQENTGELFF. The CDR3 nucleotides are TGTGCCAGCAGTACCACCCAGGAGAACACCGGGGAGCTGTTTTTT.

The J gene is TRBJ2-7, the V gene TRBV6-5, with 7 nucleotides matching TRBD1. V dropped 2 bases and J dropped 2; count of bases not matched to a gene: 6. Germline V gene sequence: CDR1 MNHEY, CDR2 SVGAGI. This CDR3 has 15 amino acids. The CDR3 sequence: CASSYPSDRTYEQYF. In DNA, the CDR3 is TGTGCCAGCAGTTACCCTTCGGACAGGACCTACGAGCAGTACTTC.

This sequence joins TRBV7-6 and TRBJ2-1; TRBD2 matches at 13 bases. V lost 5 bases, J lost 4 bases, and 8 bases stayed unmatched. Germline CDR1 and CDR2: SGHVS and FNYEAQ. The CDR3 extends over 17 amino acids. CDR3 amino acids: CASSLRTSGSGYNEQFF. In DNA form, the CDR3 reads TGTGCCAGCAGCCTACGGACTAGCGGGAGTGGATACAATGAGCAGTTCTTC.

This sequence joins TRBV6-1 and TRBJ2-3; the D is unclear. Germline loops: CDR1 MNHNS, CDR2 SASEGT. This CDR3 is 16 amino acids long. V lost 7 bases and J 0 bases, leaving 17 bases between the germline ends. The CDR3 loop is CASTEAGYVSTDTQYF. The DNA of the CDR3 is TGTGCCAGCACCGAAGCTGGATACGTAAGCACAGATACGCAGTATTTT.

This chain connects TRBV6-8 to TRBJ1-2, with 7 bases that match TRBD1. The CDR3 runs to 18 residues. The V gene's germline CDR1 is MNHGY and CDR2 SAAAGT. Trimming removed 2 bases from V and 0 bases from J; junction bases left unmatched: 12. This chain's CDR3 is CASSYMTGGTVPNYGYTF. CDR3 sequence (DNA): TGTGCCAGCAGTTACATGACAGGCGGGACAGTCCCTAACTATGGCTACACCTTC.

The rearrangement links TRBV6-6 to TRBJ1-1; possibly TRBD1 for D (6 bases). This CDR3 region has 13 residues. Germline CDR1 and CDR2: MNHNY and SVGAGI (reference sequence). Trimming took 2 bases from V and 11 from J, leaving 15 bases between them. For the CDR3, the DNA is TGTGCCAGCAGTTACCAGGGGCGCGATGGGGCTTTCTTT. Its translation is CASSYQGRDGAFF.

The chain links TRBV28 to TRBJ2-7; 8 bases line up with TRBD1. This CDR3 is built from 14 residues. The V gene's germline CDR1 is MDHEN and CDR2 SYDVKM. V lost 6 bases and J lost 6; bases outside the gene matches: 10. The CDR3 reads CASSPTRTGREQYF. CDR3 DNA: TGTGCCAGCAGCCCGACCCGGACAGGGCGCGAGCAGTACTTC.

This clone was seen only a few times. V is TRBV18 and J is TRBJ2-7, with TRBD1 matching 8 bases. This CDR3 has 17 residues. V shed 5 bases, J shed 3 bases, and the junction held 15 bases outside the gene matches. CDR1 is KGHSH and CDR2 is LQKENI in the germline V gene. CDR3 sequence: CASSGEGSDRALYEQYF. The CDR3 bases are TGTGCCAGCTCAGGGGAAGGGTCGGACAGGGCTCTCTACGAGCAGTACTTC.

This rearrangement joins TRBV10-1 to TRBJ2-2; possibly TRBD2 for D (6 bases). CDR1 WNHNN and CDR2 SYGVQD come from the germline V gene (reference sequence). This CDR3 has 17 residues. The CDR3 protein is CAGGTSGSRSVTGELFF. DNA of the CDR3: TGCGCAGGAGGGACGTCAGGAAGTAGGTCAGTCACCGGGGAGCTGTTTTTT.

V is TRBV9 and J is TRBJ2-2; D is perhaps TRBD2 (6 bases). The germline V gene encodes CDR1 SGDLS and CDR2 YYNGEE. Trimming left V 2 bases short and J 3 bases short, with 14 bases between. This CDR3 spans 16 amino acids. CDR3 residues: CASSVGAGFDTGELFF. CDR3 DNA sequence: TGTGCCAGCAGCGTCGGTGCGGGATTTGACACCGGGGAGCTGTTTTTT.

CDR3 sequence reads: CASSIASYSTNEKLFF. DNA for the CDR3: TGTGCCAGTAGTATTGCGTCTTACAGCACTAATGAAAAACTGTTTTTT. The rearrangement joins TRBV19 to TRBJ1-4; D gene ambiguous. Germline V gene sequence: CDR1 LNHDA, CDR2 SQIVND (reference sequence). The CDR3 consists of 16 residues. V was trimmed by 3 bases and J by 2 bases, leaving 13 bases between them.

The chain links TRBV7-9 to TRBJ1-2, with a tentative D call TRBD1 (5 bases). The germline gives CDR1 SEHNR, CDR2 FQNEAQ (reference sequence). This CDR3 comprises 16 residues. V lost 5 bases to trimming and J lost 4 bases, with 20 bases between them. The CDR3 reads CASSPRWGRRLYGYTF. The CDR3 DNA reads TGTGCCAGCAGCCCCCGGTGGGGCAGGAGACTCTATGGCTACACCTTC.

This CDR3 reads CASSNPGVGAFF. The CDR3 nucleotides read TGCGCCAGCAGCAACCCAGGGGTTGGGGCTTTCTTT. The rearrangement uses TRBV5-1 and TRBJ1-1; D may be TRBD1 (6 bases). CDR3 length: 12 residues. The V end lost 4 bases, the J end lost 11 bases, and 15 bases lay between the germline ends. CDR1 and CDR2 from the germline V gene are SGHRS and YFSETQ.

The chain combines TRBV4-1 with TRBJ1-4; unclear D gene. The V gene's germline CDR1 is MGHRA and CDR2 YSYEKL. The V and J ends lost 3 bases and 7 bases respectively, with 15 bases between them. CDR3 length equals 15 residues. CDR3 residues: CASSHWASWGEKLFF. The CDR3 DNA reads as TGCGCCAGCAGCCACTGGGCTTCGTGGGGTGAAAAACTGTTTTTT.

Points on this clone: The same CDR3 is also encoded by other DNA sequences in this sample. The CDR3 reads CASSPSGGNTGELFF. As DNA, the CDR3 is TGCGCCAGCAGCCCGTCAGGGGGGAACACCGGGGAGCTGTTTTTT. V gene TRBV5-1 combines with J gene TRBJ2-2; TRBD1 matches 7 bases. Per germline, CDR1 SGHRS and CDR2 YFSETQ. V shed 4 bases and J 1 base; nucleotides not matched to a gene: 4. The CDR3 is made up of 15 amino acids.